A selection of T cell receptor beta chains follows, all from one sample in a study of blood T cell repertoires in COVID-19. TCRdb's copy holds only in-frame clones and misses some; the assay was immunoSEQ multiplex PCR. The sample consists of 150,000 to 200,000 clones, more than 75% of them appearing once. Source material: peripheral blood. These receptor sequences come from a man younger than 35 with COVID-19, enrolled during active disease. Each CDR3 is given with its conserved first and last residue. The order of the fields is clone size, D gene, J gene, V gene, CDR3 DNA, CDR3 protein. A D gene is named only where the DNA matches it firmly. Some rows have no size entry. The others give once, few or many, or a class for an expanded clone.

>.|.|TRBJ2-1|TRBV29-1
TGCAGCGTTGAAGGGTTCCGGGGCTCCTACAATGAGCAGTTCTTC
CSVEGFRGSYNEQFF
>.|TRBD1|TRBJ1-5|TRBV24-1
TGTGCCACCAGTGGGGACAGCTTCAATCAGCCCCAGCATTTT
CATSGDSFNQPQHF
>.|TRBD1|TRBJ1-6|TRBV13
TGTGCCAGCAGCTTAGGGGCAGGGGGAAATAATTCACCCCTCCACTTT
CASSLGAGGNNSPLHF
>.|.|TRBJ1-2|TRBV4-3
TGCGCCAGCAGCCAAGCGGAGAAACGGAGGGGCTACACCTTC
CASSQAEKRRGYTF
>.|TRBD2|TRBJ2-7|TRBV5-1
TGCGCCAGCAGCTTGGCCTCGGCGGGAGAAGTCTCCTACGAGCAGTACTTC
CASSLASAGEVSYEQYF
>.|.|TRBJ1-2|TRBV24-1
TGTGCCACCAGTGTGGGGGCGTCTGGCTACACCTTC
CATSVGASGYTF
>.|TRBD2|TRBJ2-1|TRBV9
TGTGCCAGCAGCCCCTATGGCGGGAGGGGGAATGAGCAGTTCTTC
CASSPYGGRGNEQFF
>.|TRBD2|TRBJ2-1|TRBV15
TGTGCCACCAGCAGCTCATACGGAGCGGGAGGACCCTACAGCCATGAGCAGTTCTTC
CATSSSYGAGGPYSHEQFF
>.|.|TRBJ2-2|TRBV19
TGTGCCATCGGGGGCGGGGAGCTGTTTTTT
CAIGGGELFF
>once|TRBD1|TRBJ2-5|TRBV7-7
TGTGCTAGCAGCCCAGGACAGGGGCGGGAGACCCAGTACTTC
CASSPGQGRETQYF
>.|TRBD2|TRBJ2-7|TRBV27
TGTGCCAGCAGTTTTCTAGCTAGCGGGAGGGCCTGGGAGCAGTACTTC
CASSFLASGRAWEQYF
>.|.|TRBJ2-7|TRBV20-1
TGCAGTGCTTCAGGTTTCTACGAGCAGTACTTC
CSASGFYEQYF
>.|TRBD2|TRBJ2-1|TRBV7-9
TGTGCCAGCAGCGGGACCGGGGGGTTCAATGAGCAGTTCTTC
CASSGTGGFNEQFF
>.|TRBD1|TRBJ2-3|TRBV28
TGTGCCAGCAGGTTACAGGGACAGGGTTCAGATACGCAGTATTTT
CASRLQGQGSDTQYF
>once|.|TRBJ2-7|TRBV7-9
TGTGCCAGCAGCAGTTGGGCCAAATCCTACGAGCAGTACTTC
CASSSWAKSYEQYF
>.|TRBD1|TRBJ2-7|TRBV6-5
TGTGCCAGCTCGGTTGTACAGGGGCTCGACGAGCAGTACTTC
CASSVVQGLDEQYF
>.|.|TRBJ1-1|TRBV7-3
TGTGCCAGCAGCTTAAGGCAGGGCACTGAAGCTTTCTTT
CASSLRQGTEAFF
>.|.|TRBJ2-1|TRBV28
TGTGCCAGCAGTCTGCCTAGCGACCACTCCTACAATGAGCAGTTCTTC
CASSLPSDHSYNEQFF
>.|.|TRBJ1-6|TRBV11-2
TGTGCCAGCAGCTTTCGCGCGGAATCACCCCTCCACTTT
CASSFRAESPLHF
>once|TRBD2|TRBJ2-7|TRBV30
TGTGCCTGGAGTGTAACTAGCGGGAGGCCCTACGAGCAGTACTTC
CAWSVTSGRPYEQYF
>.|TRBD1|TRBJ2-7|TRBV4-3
TGCGCCAGCAGCCCAGGGGGTAGCCGCGGCGAGCAGTACTTC
CASSPGGSRGEQYF
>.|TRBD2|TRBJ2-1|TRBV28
TGTGCCAGCAGGCCGACTAGCGGAGATGAGCAGTTCTTC
CASRPTSGDEQFF
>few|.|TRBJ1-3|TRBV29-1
TGCAGCGGCGTAAGAGGAAACACCATATATTTT
CSGVRGNTIYF
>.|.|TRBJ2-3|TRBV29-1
TGCAGCGTTGAAGATCAAAGGGGAAGGTCGGATACGCAGTATTTT
CSVEDQRGRSDTQYF
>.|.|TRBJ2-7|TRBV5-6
TGTGCCAGCAGCTTAGTACCAGGGGATTATAGGGAGCAGTACTTC
CASSLVPGDYREQYF
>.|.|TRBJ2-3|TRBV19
TGTGCCAGTAGTACCGTGACAGATACGCAGTATTTT
CASSTVTDTQYF
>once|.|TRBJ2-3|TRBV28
TGTGCCAGCAGTTGGGATGGCAGGGATACAGATACGCAGTATTTT
CASSWDGRDTDTQYF
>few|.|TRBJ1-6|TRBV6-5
TGTGCCAGCAGAAGACGGGAAAATTCACCCCTCCACTTT
CASRRRENSPLHF
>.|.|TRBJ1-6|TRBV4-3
TGCGCCAGCAGCACGGTGGAGGTTGGCTATAATTCACCCCTCCACTTT
CASSTVEVGYNSPLHF
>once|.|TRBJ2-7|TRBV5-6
TGTGCCAGCAGCTTGTATTTTGGGGCCGAGCAGTACTTC
CASSLYFGAEQYF
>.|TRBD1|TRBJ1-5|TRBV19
TGTGCCAGTAGTCGCAGGGGGATCGAGAATCAGCCCCAGCATTTT
CASSRRGIENQPQHF
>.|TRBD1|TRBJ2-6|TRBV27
TGTGCCAGCAGCCTCCGGGACAGGGGTCTCCGCTCTGGGGCCAACGTCCTGACTTTC
CASSLRDRGLRSGANVLTF
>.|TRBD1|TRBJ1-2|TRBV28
TGTGCCAGCAGTTTACGGACAGGGTTTGGCTACACCTTC
CASSLRTGFGYTF
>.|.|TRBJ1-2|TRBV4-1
TGCGCCAGCAGCCAAGATCCAGGGGCCCCGATTGGCTACACCTTC
CASSQDPGAPIGYTF
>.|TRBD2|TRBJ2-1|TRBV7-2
TGTGCCAGCAGCCGGGGGGTGGGAATCGGGCAGTTCTTC
CASSRGVGIGQFF
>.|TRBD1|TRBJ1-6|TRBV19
TGTGCCAGTTCAATTTCGGGACAGTATAATTCACCCCTCCACTTT
CASSISGQYNSPLHF
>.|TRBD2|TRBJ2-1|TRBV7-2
TGTGCCAGCAGCCTTGCCGGGACTAGAGACAATGAGCAGTTCTTC
CASSLAGTRDNEQFF
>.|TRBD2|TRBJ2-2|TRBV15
TGTGCCACCAGCAGAACCTTCACTAGCGGAAACACCGGGGAGCTGTTTTTT
CATSRTFTSGNTGELFF
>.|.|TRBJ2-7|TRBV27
TGTGCCAGCGCTGGGGGCAGCTCCTACGAGCAGTACTTC
CASAGGSSYEQYF
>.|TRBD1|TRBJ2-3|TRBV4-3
TGCGCCAGCAGCCCGACGGACAGGGCGGGTACGCAGTATTTT
CASSPTDRAGTQYF
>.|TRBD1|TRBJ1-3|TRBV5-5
TGTGCCAGCAGCGGGGGACAGGGAGCAGGAAACACCATATATTTT
CASSGGQGAGNTIYF
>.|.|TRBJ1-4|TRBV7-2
TGTGCCAGCAGCCCCGCCGGGAGGGGGAGTGAAAAACTGCTTTTT
CASSPAGRGSEKLLF
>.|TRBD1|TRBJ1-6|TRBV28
TGTGCCAGCAGCACCTGGGACAGTAATTCACCCCTCCACTTT
CASSTWDSNSPLHF
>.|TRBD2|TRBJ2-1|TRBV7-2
TGTGCCAGCAGCCTAACGCCCGGGACTAGCGGGGCCGCCTACAATGAGCAGTTCTTC
CASSLTPGTSGAAYNEQFF
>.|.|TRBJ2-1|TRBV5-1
TGCGCCAGCAGCCTAGGTGGGGAGATGAATGAGCAGTTCTTC
CASSLGGEMNEQFF
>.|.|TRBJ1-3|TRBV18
TGTGCCAGCTCACCACCGCGGCTGCTCGGAAACACCATATATTTT
CASSPPRLLGNTIYF
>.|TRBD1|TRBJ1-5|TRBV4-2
TGTGCCAGCAGCCAAGACGGAGGGGGCTGGCAGCCCCAGCATTTT
CASSQDGGGWQPQHF